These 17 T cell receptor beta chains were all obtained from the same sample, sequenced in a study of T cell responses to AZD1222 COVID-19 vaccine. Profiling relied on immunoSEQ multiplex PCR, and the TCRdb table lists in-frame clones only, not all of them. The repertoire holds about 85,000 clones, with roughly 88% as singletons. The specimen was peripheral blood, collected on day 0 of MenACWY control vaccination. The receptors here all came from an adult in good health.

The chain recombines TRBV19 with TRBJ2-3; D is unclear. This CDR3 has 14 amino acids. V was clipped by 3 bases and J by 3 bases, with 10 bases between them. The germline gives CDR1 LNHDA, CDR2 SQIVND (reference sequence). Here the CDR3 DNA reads TGTGCCAGTAGTATCCAGGCGGTGACAGATACGCAGTATTTT. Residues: CASSIQAVTDTQYF.

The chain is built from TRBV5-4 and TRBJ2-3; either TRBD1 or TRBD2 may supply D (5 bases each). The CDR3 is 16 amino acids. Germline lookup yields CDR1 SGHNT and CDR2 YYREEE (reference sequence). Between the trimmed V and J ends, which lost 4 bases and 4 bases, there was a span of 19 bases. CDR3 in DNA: TGTGCCAGCAGCACGCCTAGCAGACTGGGGGCAGATACGCAGTATTTT. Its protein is CASSTPSRLGADTQYF.

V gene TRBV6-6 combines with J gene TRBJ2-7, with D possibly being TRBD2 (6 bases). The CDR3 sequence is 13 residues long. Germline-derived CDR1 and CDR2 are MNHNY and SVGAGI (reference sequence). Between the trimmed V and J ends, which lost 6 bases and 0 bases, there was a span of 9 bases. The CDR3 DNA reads TGTGCCAGCAGGGACGGGAGCTCCTACGAGCAGTACTTC. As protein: CASRDGSSYEQYF.

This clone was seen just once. CDR3: CASSRDRANTGELFF. For the CDR3, the DNA is TGTGCCAGCAGCCGGGACAGGGCTAACACCGGGGAGCTGTTTTTT. J is TRBJ2-2 and V is TRBV5-4; 9 bases align to TRBD1. The germline V gene encodes CDR1 SGHNT and CDR2 YYREEE (reference sequence). The CDR3 runs to 15 residues. After removal of 4 bases from V and 2 bases from J, the junction contained 3 bases not matched to a gene.

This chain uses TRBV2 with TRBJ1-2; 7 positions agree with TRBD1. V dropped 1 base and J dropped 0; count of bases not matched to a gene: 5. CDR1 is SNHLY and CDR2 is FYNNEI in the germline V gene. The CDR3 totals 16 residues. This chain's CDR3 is CASSEGQGRANYGYTF. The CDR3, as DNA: TGTGCCAGCAGTGAAGGACAGGGTCGGGCTAACTATGGCTACACCTTC. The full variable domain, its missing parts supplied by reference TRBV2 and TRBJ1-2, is EPEVTQTPSHQVTQMGQEVILRCVPISNHLYFYWYRQILGQKVEFLVSFYNNEISEKSEIFDDQFSVERPDGSNFTLKIRSTKLEDSAMYFCASSEGQGRANYGYTFGSGTRLTVV.

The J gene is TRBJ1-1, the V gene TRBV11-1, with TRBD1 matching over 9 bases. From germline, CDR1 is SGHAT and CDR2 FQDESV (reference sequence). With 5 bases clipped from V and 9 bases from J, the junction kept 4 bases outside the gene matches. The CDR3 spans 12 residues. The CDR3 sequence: CASSRDREKAFF. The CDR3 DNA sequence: TGTGCCAGCAGCCGGGACAGGGAGAAAGCTTTCTTT.

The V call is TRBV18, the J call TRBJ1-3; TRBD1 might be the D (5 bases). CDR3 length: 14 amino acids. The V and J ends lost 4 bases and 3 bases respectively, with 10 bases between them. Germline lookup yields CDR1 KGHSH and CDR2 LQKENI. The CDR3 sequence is CASSLRGDGNTIYF. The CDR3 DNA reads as TGTGCCAGCTCACTCCGGGGGGATGGAAACACCATATATTTT.

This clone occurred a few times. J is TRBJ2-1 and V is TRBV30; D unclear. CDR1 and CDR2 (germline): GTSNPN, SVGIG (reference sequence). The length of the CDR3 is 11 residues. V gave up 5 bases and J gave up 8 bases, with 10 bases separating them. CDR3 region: CAWAQDHEQFF. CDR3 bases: TGTGCCTGGGCTCAGGACCATGAGCAGTTCTTC.

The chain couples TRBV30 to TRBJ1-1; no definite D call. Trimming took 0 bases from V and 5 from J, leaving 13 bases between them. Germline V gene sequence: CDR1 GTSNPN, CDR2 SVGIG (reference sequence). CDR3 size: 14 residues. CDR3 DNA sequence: TGTGCCTGGAGTGTACGCGCAGGTCTTACTGAAGCTTTCTTT. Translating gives CAWSVRAGLTEAFF.

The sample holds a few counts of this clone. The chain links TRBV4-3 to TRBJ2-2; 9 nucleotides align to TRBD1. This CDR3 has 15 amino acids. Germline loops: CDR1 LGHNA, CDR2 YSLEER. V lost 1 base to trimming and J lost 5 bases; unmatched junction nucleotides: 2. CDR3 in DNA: TGCGCCAGCAGCCAAGGACAGGGGGGGACCGGGGAGCTGTTTTTT. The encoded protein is CASSQGQGGTGELFF.

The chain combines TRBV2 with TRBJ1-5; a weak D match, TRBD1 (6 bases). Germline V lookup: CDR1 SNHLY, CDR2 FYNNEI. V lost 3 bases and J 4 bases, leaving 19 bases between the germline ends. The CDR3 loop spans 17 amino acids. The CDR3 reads CASSEGGGGAWNQPQHF. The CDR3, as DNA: TGTGCCAGCAGTGAGGGAGGTGGGGGGGCTTGGAATCAGCCCCAGCATTTT.

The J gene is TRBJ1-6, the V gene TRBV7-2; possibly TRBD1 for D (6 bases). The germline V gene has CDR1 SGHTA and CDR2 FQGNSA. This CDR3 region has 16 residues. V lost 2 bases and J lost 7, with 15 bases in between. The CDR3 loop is CASSLNPPGGNSPLHF. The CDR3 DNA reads TGTGCCAGCAGCTTAAACCCCCCCGGGGGCAATTCACCCCTCCACTTT.

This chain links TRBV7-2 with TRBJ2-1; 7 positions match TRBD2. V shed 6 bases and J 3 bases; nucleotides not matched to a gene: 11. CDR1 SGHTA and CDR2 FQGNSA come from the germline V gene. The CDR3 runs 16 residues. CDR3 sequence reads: CASSGPSGLYYNEQFF. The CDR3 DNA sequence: TGTGCCAGCAGTGGGCCTAGCGGCCTATACTACAATGAGCAGTTCTTC.

This CDR3 reads CASSFRGREQYF. In DNA, the CDR3 is TGTGCCAGCAGTTTTCGTGGACGCGAGCAGTACTTC. The rearrangement uses TRBV6-5 and TRBJ2-7, with D hard to call. V was clipped by 4 bases and J by 6 bases, with 10 bases between them. CDR1 and CDR2 from the germline V gene are MNHEY and SVGAGI. This CDR3 is built from 12 residues.

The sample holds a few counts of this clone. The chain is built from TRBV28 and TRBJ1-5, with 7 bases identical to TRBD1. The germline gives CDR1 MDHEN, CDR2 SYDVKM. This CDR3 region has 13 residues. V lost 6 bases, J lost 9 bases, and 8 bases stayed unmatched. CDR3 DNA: TGTGCCAGCAGAACACAGGGGAGCGGGCCCCAGCATTTT. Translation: CASRTQGSGPQHF.

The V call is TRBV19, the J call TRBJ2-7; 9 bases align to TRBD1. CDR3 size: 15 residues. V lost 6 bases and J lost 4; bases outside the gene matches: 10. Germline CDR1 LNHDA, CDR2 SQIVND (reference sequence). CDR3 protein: CASRLGQGITYEQYF. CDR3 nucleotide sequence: TGTGCCAGTAGACTCGGACAGGGGATTACGTACGAGCAGTACTTC. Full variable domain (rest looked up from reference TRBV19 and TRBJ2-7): DGGITQSPKYLFRKEGQNVTLSCEQNLNHDAMYWYRQDPGQGLRLIYYSQIVNDFQKGDIAEGYSVSREKKESFPLTVTSAQKNPTAFYLCASRLGQGITYEQYFGPGTRLTVT.

The DNA of the CDR3 is TGTGCCAGCTCACCACCGAACTCAGCTCCGGGACAGCGAGACTATGGCTACACCTTC. Encoded protein: CASSPPNSAPGQRDYGYTF. This chain links TRBV18 with TRBJ1-2; 7 bases line up with TRBD1. This CDR3 is built from 19 residues. CDR1 is KGHSH, CDR2 LQKENI, per germline. The V segment lost 0 bases and the J segment 3 bases; nucleotides outside the gene matches: 16. The full variable domain, with the rest looked up from reference TRBV18 and TRBJ1-2, is NAGVMQNPRHLVRRRGQEARLRCSPMKGHSHVYWYRQLPEEGLKFMVYLQKENIIDESGMPKERFSAEFPKEGPSILRIQQVVRGDSAAYFCASSPPNSAPGQRDYGYTFGSGTRLTVV.